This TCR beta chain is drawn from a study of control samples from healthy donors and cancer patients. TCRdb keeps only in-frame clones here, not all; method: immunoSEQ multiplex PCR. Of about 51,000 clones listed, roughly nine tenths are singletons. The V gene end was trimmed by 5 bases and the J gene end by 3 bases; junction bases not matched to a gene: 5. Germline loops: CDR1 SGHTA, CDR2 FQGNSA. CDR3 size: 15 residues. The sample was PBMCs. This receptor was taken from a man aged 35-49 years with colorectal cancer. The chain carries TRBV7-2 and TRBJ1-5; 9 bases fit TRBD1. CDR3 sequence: CASSAGTGNNQPQHF. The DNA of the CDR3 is TGTGCCAGCAGCGCCGGGACAGGGAACAATCAGCCCCAGCATTTT.